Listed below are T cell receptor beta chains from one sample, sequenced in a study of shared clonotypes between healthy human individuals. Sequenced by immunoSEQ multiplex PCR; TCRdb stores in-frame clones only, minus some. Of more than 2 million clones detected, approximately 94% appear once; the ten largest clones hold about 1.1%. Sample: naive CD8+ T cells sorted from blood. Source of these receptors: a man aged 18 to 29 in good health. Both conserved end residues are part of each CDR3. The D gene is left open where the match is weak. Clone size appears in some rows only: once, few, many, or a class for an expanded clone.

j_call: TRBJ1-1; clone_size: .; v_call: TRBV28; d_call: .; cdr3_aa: CASSQTVNTEAFF; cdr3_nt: TGTGCCAGCAGTCAAACAGTGAACACTGAAGCTTTCTTT
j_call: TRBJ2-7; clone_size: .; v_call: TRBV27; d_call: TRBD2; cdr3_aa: CASREAGAWEEQYF; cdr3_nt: TGTGCCAGCAGGGAAGCGGGGGCCTGGGAGGAGCAGTACTTC
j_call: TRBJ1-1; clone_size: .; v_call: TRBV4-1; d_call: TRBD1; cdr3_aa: CASSQTGQNTEALF; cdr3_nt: TGCGCCAGCAGCCAGACGGGACAGAACACTGAAGCTTTGTTT
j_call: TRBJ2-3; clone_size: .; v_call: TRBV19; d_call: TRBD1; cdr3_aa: CASNPRDRDTDTQYF; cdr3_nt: TGTGCCAGTAACCCACGGGACAGGGACACAGATACGCAGTATTTT
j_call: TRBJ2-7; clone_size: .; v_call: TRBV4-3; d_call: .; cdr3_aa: CASSQDRSPSYEQYF; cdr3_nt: TGCGCCAGCAGCCAAGACCGTTCCCCCTCCTACGAGCAGTACTTC
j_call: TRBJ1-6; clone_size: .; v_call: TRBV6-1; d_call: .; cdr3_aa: CASNEGELSGSPLHF; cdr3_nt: TGTGCCAGCAACGAGGGGGAATTGAGCGGTTCACCCCTCCACTTT
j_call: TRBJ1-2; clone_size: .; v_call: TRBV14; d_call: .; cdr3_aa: CASSPLGGQNYGYTF; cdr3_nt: TGTGCCAGCAGCCCCCTGGGCGGGCAGAACTATGGCTACACCTTC
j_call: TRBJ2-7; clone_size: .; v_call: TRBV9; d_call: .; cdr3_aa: CASSLGTSGAYEQYF; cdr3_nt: TGTGCCAGCAGCTTAGGGACTTCAGGGGCCTACGAGCAGTACTTC
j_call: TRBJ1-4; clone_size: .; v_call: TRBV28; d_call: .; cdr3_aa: CASSLGSGRDELFF; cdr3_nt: TGTGCCAGCAGTTTAGGGTCAGGAAGGGATGAACTGTTTTTT
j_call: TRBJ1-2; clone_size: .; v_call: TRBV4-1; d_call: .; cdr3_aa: CASSQARGGVDYTF; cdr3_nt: TGCGCCAGCAGCCAAGCCAGGGGAGGGGTAGACTACACCTTC
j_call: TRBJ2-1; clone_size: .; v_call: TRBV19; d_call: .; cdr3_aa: CASSIVLAYEQFF; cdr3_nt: TGTGCCAGTAGTATAGTTCTCGCTTATGAGCAGTTCTTC
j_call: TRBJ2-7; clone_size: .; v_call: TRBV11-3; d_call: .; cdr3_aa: CASSPFGQYF; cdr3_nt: TGTGCCAGCAGCCCTTTCGGGCAGTACTTC
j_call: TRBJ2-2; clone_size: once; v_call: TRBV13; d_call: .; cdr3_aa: CASSPNPPTGELFF; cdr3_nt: TGTGCCAGCAGCCCCAACCCACCCACCGGGGAGCTGTTTTTT
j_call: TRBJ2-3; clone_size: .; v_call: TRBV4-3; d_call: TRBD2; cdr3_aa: CASSQGPGVAGTLSTDTQYF; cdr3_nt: TGCGCCAGCAGCCAAGGACCTGGCGTAGCGGGAACACTTAGCACAGATACGCAGTATTTT
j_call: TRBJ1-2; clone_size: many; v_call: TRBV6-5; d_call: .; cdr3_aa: CASSYDAGTNYGYTF; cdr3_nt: TGTGCCAGCAGTTACGATGCAGGGACTAACTATGGCTACACCTTC
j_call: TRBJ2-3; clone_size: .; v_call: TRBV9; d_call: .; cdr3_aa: CASSAEAGHSTDTQYF; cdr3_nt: TGTGCCAGCAGCGCGGAGGCGGGCCATAGCACAGATACGCAGTATTTT
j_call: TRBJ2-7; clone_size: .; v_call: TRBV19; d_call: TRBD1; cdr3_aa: CASSPGQTYEQYF; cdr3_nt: TGTGCCAGTAGTCCGGGACAGACGTACGAGCAGTACTTC
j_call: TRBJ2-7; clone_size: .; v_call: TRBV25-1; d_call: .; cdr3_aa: CASSEQGGTYEQYF; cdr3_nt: TGTGCCAGCAGTGAACAGGGGGGTACCTACGAGCAGTACTTC
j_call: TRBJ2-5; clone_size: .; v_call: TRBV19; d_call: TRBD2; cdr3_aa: CASPKLAGGGETQYF; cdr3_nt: TGTGCCAGTCCCAAATTAGCGGGAGGGGGAGAGACCCAGTACTTC
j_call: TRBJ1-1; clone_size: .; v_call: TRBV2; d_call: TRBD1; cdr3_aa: CASSGLTGGGTEAFF; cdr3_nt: TGTGCCAGCAGCGGTTTAACAGGGGGTGGCACTGAAGCTTTCTTT
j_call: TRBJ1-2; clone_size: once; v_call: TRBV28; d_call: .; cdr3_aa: CASSSYPGYTF; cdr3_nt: TGTGCCAGCAGCTCCTACCCTGGCTACACCTTC
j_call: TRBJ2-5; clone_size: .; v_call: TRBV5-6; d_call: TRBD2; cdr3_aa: CASSLTSGTLFGETQYF; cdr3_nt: TGTGCCAGCAGCCTGACTAGCGGGACCTTATTCGGGGAGACCCAGTACTTC
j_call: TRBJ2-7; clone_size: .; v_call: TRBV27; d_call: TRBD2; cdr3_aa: CASSLSLAGGLYEQYF; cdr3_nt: TGTGCCAGCAGTTTATCTCTAGCGGGAGGGCTTTACGAGCAGTACTTC
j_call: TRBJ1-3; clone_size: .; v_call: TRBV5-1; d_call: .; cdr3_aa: CASSYFVGGNTHLGNTIYF; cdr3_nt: TGCGCCAGCAGCTATTTCGTGGGGGGAAATACCCACTTGGGAAACACCATATATTTT
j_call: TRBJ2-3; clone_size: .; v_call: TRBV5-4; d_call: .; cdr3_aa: CASSLDWSTDTQYF; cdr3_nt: TGTGCCAGCAGCTTAGACTGGAGCACAGATACGCAGTATTTT
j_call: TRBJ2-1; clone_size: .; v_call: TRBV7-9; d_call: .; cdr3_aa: CASSLSPEQFF; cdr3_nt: TGTGCCAGCAGCTTAAGTCCTGAGCAGTTCTTC
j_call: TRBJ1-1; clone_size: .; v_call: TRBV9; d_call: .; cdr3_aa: CASSVDLGLGAEAFF; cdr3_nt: TGTGCCAGCAGCGTAGATTTGGGTTTGGGGGCTGAAGCTTTCTTT
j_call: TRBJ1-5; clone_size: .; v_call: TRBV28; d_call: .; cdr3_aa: CASSWGEMSLPQHF; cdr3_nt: TGTGCCAGCAGTTGGGGCGAGATGTCGCTCCCCCAGCATTTT